Following are 23 T cell receptor beta chains from one sample sequenced in a study of Ad26.COV2.S vaccination and SARS-CoV-2 variants. Treatment described: about 20 received Ad26.COV2.S at low or high dose, single or two shots; about 5 received placebo; per-sample allocation not given. All samples were drawn on day 63, counting from the first vaccine or placebo injection. Assay: immunoSEQ multiplex PCR; the TCRdb copy retains only in-frame clones and omits some. Here the sample spans about 460,000 clones, around 89% being singletons. The material was peripheral blood, obtained in a trial of Ad26.COV2.S vaccine versus placebo. These receptors were collected from a person aged 18-60 years who received the Ad26.COV2.S COVID-19 vaccine or a placebo.

The chain couples TRBV19 to TRBJ1-2; tentative D call: TRBD1 (5 bases). The V end lost 7 bases, the J end lost 4 bases, and 13 bases lay between the germline ends. Germline V gene data show CDR1 as LNHDA and CDR2 as SQIVND (reference sequence). The CDR3 has 13 residues. In DNA form, the CDR3 reads TGTGCCAGTACCTTTCAGGGAGGCTATGGCTACACCTTC. It translates to CASTFQGGYGYTF.

The rearrangement joins TRBV10-3 to TRBJ1-2; no firm D call. CDR1 ENHRY and CDR2 SYGVKD come from the germline V gene. This CDR3 has 15 residues. The V end lost 2 bases, the J end lost 0 bases, and 10 bases lay between the germline ends. CDR3 in DNA: TGTGCCATCAGTGAGCCGGAAAGAGCTAACTATGGCTACACCTTC. Amino acid sequence: CAISEPERANYGYTF.

This sequence joins TRBV6-4 and TRBJ2-1; maybe TRBD2 (6 bases). Trimming took 6 bases from V and 1 from J, leaving 16 bases between them. Germline CDR1 MRHNA, CDR2 SNTAGT. The CDR3 spans 16 residues. The CDR3 sequence: CASSPGTGNSYNEQFF. CDR3 nucleotide sequence: TGTGCCAGCAGCCCCGGGACTGGAAATTCCTACAATGAGCAGTTCTTC.

The J gene is TRBJ2-1, the V gene TRBV3-1 (or the pseudogene TRBV3-2); no clear D. The CDR3 is made up of 15 amino acids. V lost 1 base, J lost 5 bases, and 12 bases lay in between. From germline, CDR1 is LGHDT and CDR2 YNNKEL (reference sequence). The CDR3 sequence: CASSQGGSLDNEQFF. The CDR3 DNA sequence: TGTGCCAGCAGCCAAGGGGGTAGCCTCGACAATGAGCAGTTCTTC.

The chain has TRBV9 and TRBJ2-1; the match to TRBD2 covers 7 bases. The CDR3 consists of 15 residues. Germline CDR1 and CDR2: SGDLS and YYNGEE. The trim removed 2 bases at V and 4 bases at J, leaving 6 bases unmatched. The CDR3 nucleotides read TGTGCCAGCAGCGTTACCGGGACTACGTACAATGAGCAGTTCTTC. Amino acids: CASSVTGTTYNEQFF.

This clone appeared once. The J gene is TRBJ1-6, the V gene TRBV5-4; D unresolved. V was clipped by 0 bases and J by 13 bases, with 17 bases between them. Per germline, CDR1 SGHNT and CDR2 YYREEE (reference sequence). This CDR3 region has 15 residues. The chain's CDR3 is CASSLEPAAGKPLHF. The CDR3 DNA reads TGTGCCAGCAGCTTGGAACCGGCCGCCGGGAAGCCCCTCCACTTT.

About this clone itself: Other DNA sequences of this sample code for an identical CDR3. The rearrangement uses TRBV11-2 and TRBJ1-5; D is unclear. Germline CDR1 and CDR2: SGHAT and FQNNGV. CDR3 size: 13 residues. V dropped 0 bases and J dropped 6 bases, with 6 bases sitting between them. The chain's CDR3 is CASSLDRGQPQHF. CDR3 in DNA: TGTGCCAGCAGCTTAGACCGAGGTCAGCCCCAGCATTTT.

The genes are TRBV27 and TRBJ1-4; D remains unclear. With 3 bases removed from V and 0 bases from J, the gap between germline ends came to 11 bases. The CDR3 loop spans 16 amino acids. CDR1 is MNHEY and CDR2 is SMNVEV in the germline V gene (reference sequence). The CDR3: CASSLASGATNEKLFF. The CDR3 DNA sequence: TGTGCCAGCAGTTTGGCATCCGGCGCAACTAATGAAAAACTGTTTTTT.

The chain is built from TRBV28 and TRBJ1-5; D gene ambiguous. The CDR3 contains 12 residues. Looked up from germline, CDR1 is MDHEN and CDR2 is SYDVKM. Trimming removed 6 bases at V and 4 bases at J, with 7 bases between. CDR3 residues: CASRLENQPQHF. The CDR3 region has the DNA TGTGCCAGCAGGCTGGAAAATCAGCCCCAGCATTTT.

This chain joins TRBV24-1 and TRBJ2-2, with TRBD1 matching over 9 bases. CDR1 and CDR2 from the germline V gene are KGHDR and SFDVKD. V shed 0 bases, J shed 4 bases, and the junction held 5 bases outside the gene matches. This CDR3 spans 17 amino acids. The CDR3 loop is CATSDLPETGGTGELFF. As DNA, the CDR3 is TGTGCCACCAGTGATTTGCCCGAGACAGGGGGCACCGGGGAGCTGTTTTTT.

This clone was seen once. V and J are TRBV9 and TRBJ1-1, with 10 nucleotides matching TRBD1. J gave up 6 bases and V 4 bases, and 6 bases lay outside the gene matches. The CDR3 has 14 residues. The germline V gene has CDR1 SGDLS and CDR2 YYNGEE. The CDR3 DNA reads as TGTGCCAGCAGCAACCGGGACAGGGGCGCTGAAGCTTTCTTT. It is translated as CASSNRDRGAEAFF.

The J gene is TRBJ2-7, the V gene TRBV14; D ambiguous. V lost 1 base and J 4 bases, leaving 8 bases between the germline ends. Germline-derived CDR1 and CDR2 are SGHDN and FVKESK. CDR3 length: 13 residues. The CDR3 is CASSQVFEYEQYF. For the CDR3, the DNA is TGTGCCAGCAGCCAAGTTTTTGAATACGAGCAGTACTTC.

The V and J genes are TRBV24-1 and TRBJ2-5, with unresolved D. The CDR3 consists of 13 residues. Deletions cut 8 bases from V and 1 base from J, with 10 bases between. CDR1 and CDR2 from the germline V gene are KGHDR and SFDVKD. The CDR3 loop reads CATNGTAQETQYF. The CDR3 nucleotides are TGTGCCACCAATGGCACGGCCCAAGAGACCCAGTACTTC.

The V and J genes are TRBV28 and TRBJ1-6, with unresolved D. V was cut by 7 bases and J by 9 bases, with 16 bases left in between. CDR3 length equals 14 residues. Germline V gene lookup returns CDR1 MDHEN and CDR2 SYDVKM. CDR3 amino acids: CASNNPPAGSPLHF. The CDR3 nucleotides are TGTGCCAGCAACAATCCGCCGGCGGGTTCACCCCTCCACTTT.

This chain uses TRBV6-2 or TRBV6-3 with TRBJ1-2; no firm D call. Trimming left V 3 bases short and J 4 bases short, with 9 bases between. The CDR3 spans 13 residues. Germline loops: CDR1 MNHEY, CDR2 SVGEGT. CDR3 bases: TGTGCCAGCAGTTATCTGGCAACCTATGGCTACACCTTC. As protein: CASSYLATYGYTF.

This chain links TRBV4-3 with TRBJ2-2; possible D gene TRBD2, 5 bases. The CDR3 runs to 13 residues. Trimming shortened V by 2 bases and J by 6 bases, and 7 bases separated the two germline ends. CDR1 and CDR2 from the germline V gene are LGHNA and YSLEER. The CDR3 DNA is TGCGCCAGCAGCCAAAGCGGCCCCGGGGAGCTGTTTTTT. Its translation is CASSQSGPGELFF.

V is TRBV7-8 and J is TRBJ2-2; D remains ambiguous. The CDR3 contains 13 residues. Trimming stripped 8 bases from V and 0 bases from J, with 7 bases between. CDR1 is SGHVS and CDR2 is FQNEAQ in the germline V gene. The CDR3 DNA reads TGTGCCAGCGAGCCTCCGAACACCGGGGAGCTGTTTTTT. Amino acid sequence: CASEPPNTGELFF. Full variable domain (rest looked up from reference TRBV7-8 and TRBJ2-2): GAGVSQSPRYKVAKRGQDVALRCDPISGHVSLFWYQQALGQGPEFLTYFQNEAQLDKSGLPSDRFFAERPEGSVSTLKIQRTQQEDSAVYLCASEPPNTGELFFGEGSRLTVL.

The chain uses TRBV4-3 and TRBJ1-6; the D gene is possibly TRBD1 (5 bases). CDR1 and CDR2 (germline): LGHNA, YSLEER. There are 19 residues in the CDR3. The V and J ends lost 0 bases and 10 bases respectively, with 25 bases between them. The CDR3 sequence: CASSQDLGPGSSGRSPLHF. The CDR3 nucleotides are TGCGCCAGCAGCCAAGATCTGGGACCGGGGTCGAGTGGTAGGTCACCCCTCCACTTT.

This chain links TRBV30 with TRBJ1-5; D remains ambiguous. This CDR3 has 12 residues. From germline, CDR1 is GTSNPN and CDR2 SVGIG (reference sequence). V was shortened by 2 bases and J by 0 bases, with 2 bases between the two germline ends. CDR3 sequence (DNA): TGTGCCTGGAGTTCTAGCAATCAGCCCCAGCATTTT. Amino acid sequence: CAWSSSNQPQHF. Full variable domain (remainder filled in from reference TRBV30 and TRBJ1-5): SQTIHQWPATLVQPVGSPLSLECTVEGTSNPNLYWYRQAAGRGLQLLFYSVGIGQISSEVPQNLSASRPQDRQFILSSKKLLLSDSGFYLCAWSSSNQPQHFGDGTRLSIL.

This chain joins TRBV29-1 and TRBJ2-3; 9 positions match TRBD2. This CDR3 comprises 12 residues. Trimming at V came to 4 bases and at J to 10 bases, leaving 6 bases not matched to a gene. Germline CDR1 reads SQVTM; CDR2 reads ANQGSEA. CDR3 coding DNA: TGCAGCGTTGCCCAGACTAGCGGCTCGCAGTATTTT. Translated, it gives CSVAQTSGSQYF.

The chain carries TRBV2 and TRBJ1-5; D not resolved. V was pared by 6 bases and J by 2 bases, with 8 bases between. CDR1 and CDR2 from the germline V gene are SNHLY and FYNNEI. This CDR3 region has 13 residues. The CDR3 spells CASSLAGNQPQHF. For the CDR3, the DNA is TGTGCCAGCAGCTTAGCGGGCAATCAGCCCCAGCATTTT.

This rearrangement joins TRBV3-1 (or the pseudogene TRBV3-2) to TRBJ2-7; weak D call: TRBD1 (5 bases). Germline V gene lookup returns CDR1 LGHDT and CDR2 YNNKEL (reference sequence). The V and J ends lost 1 base and 4 bases respectively, with 14 bases between them. The CDR3 extends over 15 amino acids. Here the CDR3 reads CASSQGSTAYYEQYF. For the CDR3, the DNA is TGTGCCAGCAGCCAAGGATCGACAGCTTATTACGAGCAGTACTTC.

The V call is TRBV7-9, the J call TRBJ2-1; D possibly corresponds to TRBD1 (5 bases). Trimming shortened V by 5 bases and J by 8 bases, and 19 bases separated the two germline ends. Germline V CDR1 and CDR2: SEHNR, FQNEAQ (reference sequence). The CDR3 is 15 amino acids. The CDR3 spells CASSPGRSSRDEQFF. CDR3 DNA sequence: TGTGCCAGCAGCCCAGGGCGTTCCAGCCGGGATGAGCAGTTCTTC.